This entry lists 18 T cell receptor beta chains sequenced from one sample in a study of immune heterogeneity within non-small cell lung tumors. Multiplex PCR (32 V and 13 J primers) was used to amplify the TCR beta CDR3. TCRdb redid the calling of the multiplex PCR reads with MiXCR, one entry per CDR3 protein. The sample holds approximately 21,000 distinct CDR3 sequences, 25% to 30% seen once. The template consisted of bulk tumor genomic DNA, with about 600 ng used per sample. Widely spaced biopsies, several per primary tumor, were obtained at surgery. Patients went through curative surgery, and their non-small cell lung cancer was untreated and newly diagnosed. The source material was lung tumor tissue. The receptors stem from a man in his forties with non-small cell lung cancer.

J is TRBJ2-2 and V is TRBV6-2 or TRBV6-3; D is unresolved. The V gene's germline CDR1 is MNHEY and CDR2 SVGEGT. The CDR3 is 15 residues long. Trimming pared 5 bases from V and 4 bases from J, leaving 14 bases between. The CDR3 DNA reads TGTGCCAGCAGTCAACGACCCCAACGCACCGGGGAGCTGTTTTTT. It yields the protein CASSQRPQRTGELFF.

This clonotype was found many times. The J gene is TRBJ1-6, the V gene TRBV5-8, with TRBD1 identical over 9 bases. This CDR3 comprises 14 residues. Germline V lookup: CDR1 SGHTS, CDR2 YDEGEE. Germline trimming cut 5 bases from V and 5 bases from J; bases unmatched to any gene: 2. The CDR3 is CASRRDRDNSPLHF. The CDR3 DNA follows: TGTGCCAGCAGAAGGGACAGGGATAATTCACCCCTCCACTTT.

The sample holds one count of this clonotype. The rearrangement links TRBV5-6 to TRBJ2-1; D remains unclear. CDR3 length: 13 residues. Trimming stripped 1 base from V and 8 bases from J, with 10 bases between. Germline-derived CDR1 and CDR2 are SGHDT and YYEEEE. The CDR3 is CASSLLRRDEQFF. The CDR3 DNA reads TGTGCCAGCAGCTTGTTACGAAGGGATGAGCAGTTCTTC.

Notes on this clonotype: A much larger clone lies a single base off, so this may be a read error. V and J are TRBV6-2 or TRBV6-3 and TRBJ2-7; D is unresolved. The CDR3 is 16 amino acids. From germline, CDR1 is MNHEY and CDR2 SVGEGT. Trimming removed 4 bases at V and 0 bases at J, with 16 bases between. The CDR3 here is CASSSPPHTVSYEQYF. The CDR3 DNA reads TGTGCCAGCAGTTCCCCCCCCCACACGGTCTCCTACGAGCAGTACTTC.

The sample holds a few counts of this clonotype. CDR3 coding DNA: TGCGCCAGCAGCTTGGGCTTGCGGGAGAGGCCAGATACGCAGTATTTT. Protein sequence: CASSLGLRERPDTQYF. The V and J genes are TRBV5-1 and TRBJ2-3; 7 bases align to TRBD2. The trim removed 0 bases at V and 4 bases at J, leaving 8 bases unmatched. Germline CDR1 and CDR2: SGHRS and YFSETQ. The CDR3 loop spans 16 amino acids. Full variable domain (remainder filled in from reference TRBV5-1 and TRBJ2-3): KAGVTQTPRYLIKTRGQQVTLSCSPISGHRSVSWYQQTPGQGLQFLFEYFSETQRNKGNFPGRFSGRQFSNSRSEMNVSTLELGDSALYLCASSLGLRERPDTQYFGPGTRLTVL.

This rearrangement joins TRBV20-1 to TRBJ2-1; D remains ambiguous. Looked up from germline, CDR1 is DFQATT and CDR2 is SNEGSKA (reference sequence). Trimming removed 2 bases from V and 0 bases from J, with 11 bases in between. The CDR3 extends over 15 amino acids. CDR3 loop: CSARSDGSSYNEQFF. In nucleotides, the CDR3 is TGCAGTGCTAGATCGGACGGAAGCTCCTACAATGAGCAGTTCTTC.

This clonotype was seen only a few times. V and J are TRBV4-1 and TRBJ1-6; D ambiguous. CDR3 length equals 16 residues. Germline V lookup: CDR1 MGHRA, CDR2 YSYEKL. Trimming removed 0 bases from V and 7 bases from J, with 13 bases in between. CDR3 nucleotide sequence: TGCGCCAGCAGCCAAGATCATCCGCCAAGAAATTCACCCCTCCACTTT. This translates into CASSQDHPPRNSPLHF.

The rearrangement uses TRBV5-1 and TRBJ1-1; 8 positions agree with TRBD1. The CDR3 is made up of 17 amino acids. J was trimmed by 0 bases and V by 3 bases; bases with no gene match: 10. From germline, CDR1 is SGHRS and CDR2 YFSETQ. This chain's CDR3 is CASSSAGQGFMNTEAFF. CDR3 coding DNA: TGCGCCAGCAGCTCGGCCGGACAGGGTTTCATGAACACTGAAGCTTTCTTT.

This clonotype has a single count. The chain recombines TRBV18 with TRBJ2-2; D is unclear. The CDR3 is made up of 13 amino acids. V was clipped by 2 bases and J by 9 bases, with 10 bases between them. Germline CDR1 is KGHSH and CDR2 is LQKENI. CDR3 DNA: TGTGCCAGCTCACCAGGGATGGCCTGGGAGCTGTTTTTT. The encoded protein is CASSPGMAWELFF.

This clonotype ranks as medium-sized (0.01 to 0.1%). CDR3 nucleotides: TGTGCCAGCAGCACGGACAGGGGAGTGAACACCGGGGAGCTGTTTTTT. Protein: CASSTDRGVNTGELFF. The chain combines TRBV12-3 or TRBV12-4 with TRBJ2-2; 9 nucleotides line up with TRBD1. The CDR3 has 16 residues. Trimming removed 6 bases from V and 1 base from J; junction bases left unmatched: 6.

Points on this clonotype: A single base separates this from a much larger clone, so it may be a read error. CDR3 sequence reads: CASEGAYEHYF. CDR3 in DNA: TGTGCCAGCGAAGGGGCGTACGAGCATTACTTC. The chain uses TRBV6-1 and TRBJ2-7; D is possibly TRBD1 (5 bases). The CDR3 loop spans 11 amino acids. Germline CDR1 is MNHNS and CDR2 is SASEGT.

This clonotype occurred many times. The chain couples TRBV5-1 to TRBJ2-3; 13 nucleotides align to TRBD2. With V trimmed by 6 bases and J by 6 bases, 4 bases remained unmatched. Germline assignment: CDR1 SGHRS and CDR2 YFSETQ. There are 14 residues in the CDR3. CDR3 DNA: TGCGCCAGCACCGGACTAGCGGGAGCTGATACGCAGTATTTT. This sequence encodes CASTGLAGADTQYF. The full variable domain, completed using reference TRBV5-1 and TRBJ2-3, is KAGVTQTPRYLIKTRGQQVTLSCSPISGHRSVSWYQQTPGQGLQFLFEYFSETQRNKGNFPGRFSGRQFSNSRSEMNVSTLELGDSALYLCASTGLAGADTQYFGPGTRLTVL.

As regards this clonotype: This may be a read error: a much more frequent sequence differs by one nucleotide. This rearrangement joins TRBV30 to TRBJ2-7, with 8 bases lining up with TRBD1. The CDR3 is made up of 14 amino acids. Germline V gives CDR1 GTSNPN, CDR2 SVGIG (reference sequence). The V and J ends lost 8 bases and 6 bases, in that order; junction bases with no gene match: 15. This CDR3 reads CARNRDRLMSEQYF. CDR3 DNA sequence: TGTGCCCGGAACCGGGACAGGCTTATGTCCGAGCAGTACTTC.

The V gene is TRBV24-1, the J gene TRBJ2-2; TRBD1 matches 7 bases. The J segment lost 0 bases and the V segment lost 2 bases, leaving 2 bases of the junction unmatched. The CDR3 is 16 residues long. CDR1 is KGHDR, CDR2 SFDVKD, per germline. The CDR3 spells CATSDSGTANTGELFF. The DNA for the CDR3 is TGTGCCACCAGTGATTCCGGGACAGCGAACACCGGGGAGCTGTTTTTT.

This clonotype turned up a few times. The chain recombines TRBV9 with TRBJ2-7; TRBD2 might be the D (6 bases). The V end was cut by 4 bases, the J end by 6 bases, with 17 bases between. The CDR3 length is 14 residues. Germline CDR1 SGDLS, CDR2 YYNGEE. Written as DNA, the CDR3 is TGTGCCAGCAGCTCTCTCGTCTGGGGAGGCGAGCAGTACTTC. Amino acids: CASSSLVWGGEQYF.

By sample fraction, this clonotype is medium-sized. This chain links TRBV6-6 with TRBJ1-1; TRBD1 aligns across 9 bases. Germline V CDR1 and CDR2: MNHNY, SVGAGI (reference sequence). The CDR3 loop spans 18 amino acids. The trim removed 0 bases at V and 3 bases at J, leaving 11 bases unmatched. CDR3 protein: CASSYSPHRGRGDTEAFF. CDR3 nucleotides: TGTGCCAGCAGTTACTCCCCGCACAGGGGGCGTGGAGACACTGAAGCTTTCTTT.

This clonotype was seen only a few times. The CDR3 protein is CASQPGGGADTQYF. CDR3 bases: TGTGCCAGCCAACCTGGGGGAGGGGCAGATACGCAGTATTTT. This sequence joins TRBV9 and TRBJ2-3; TRBD2 aligns across 7 bases. CDR3 length: 14 amino acids. CDR1 and CDR2 (germline): SGDLS, YYNGEE. Trimming at V came to 7 bases and at J to 4 bases, leaving 9 bases not matched to a gene.

In regard to this clonotype: A much larger clone differs by one base, so this may be a read error. The J gene is TRBJ2-1, the V gene TRBV2, with a weak D call TRBD2 (5 bases). CDR3 length equals 13 residues. CDR1 is SNHLY and CDR2 is FYNNEI in the germline V gene. The CDR3 nucleotides are TGTACCAGCAGTGACCCGGGGAACAATGAGCAGTTCTTC. This gives the protein CTSSDPGNNEQFF.